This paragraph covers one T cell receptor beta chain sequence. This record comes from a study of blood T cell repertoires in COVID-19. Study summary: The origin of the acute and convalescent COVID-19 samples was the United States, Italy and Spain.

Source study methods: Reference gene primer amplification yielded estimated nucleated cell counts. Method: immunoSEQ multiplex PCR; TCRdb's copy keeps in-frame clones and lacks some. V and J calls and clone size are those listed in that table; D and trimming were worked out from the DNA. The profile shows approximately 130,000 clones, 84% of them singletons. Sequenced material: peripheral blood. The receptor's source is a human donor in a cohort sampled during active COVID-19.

The CDR3: CASGPSGTVSYEQYF. CDR3 coding DNA: TGTGCCAGTGGCCCCTCCGGGACAGTCTCCTACGAGCAGTACTTC. The chain combines TRBV19 with TRBJ2-7; 7 bases are shared with TRBD1. The CDR3 loop spans 15 amino acids. In germline, CDR1 is LNHDA, CDR2 SQIVND (reference sequence). Trimming cost V 8 bases and J 0 bases; bases outside gene matches: 10.